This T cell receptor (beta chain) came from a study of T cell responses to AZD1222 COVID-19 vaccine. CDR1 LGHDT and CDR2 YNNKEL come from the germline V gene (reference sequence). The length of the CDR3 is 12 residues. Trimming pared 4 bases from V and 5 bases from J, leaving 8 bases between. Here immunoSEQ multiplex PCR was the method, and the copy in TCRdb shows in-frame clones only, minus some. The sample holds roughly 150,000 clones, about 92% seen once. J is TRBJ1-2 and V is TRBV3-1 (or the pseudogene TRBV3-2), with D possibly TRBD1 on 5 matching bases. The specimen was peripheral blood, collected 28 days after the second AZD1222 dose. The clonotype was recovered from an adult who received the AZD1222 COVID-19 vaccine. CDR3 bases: TGTGCCAGCAGCCCTGAGGGGTATGGCTACACCTTC. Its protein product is CASSPEGYGYTF.